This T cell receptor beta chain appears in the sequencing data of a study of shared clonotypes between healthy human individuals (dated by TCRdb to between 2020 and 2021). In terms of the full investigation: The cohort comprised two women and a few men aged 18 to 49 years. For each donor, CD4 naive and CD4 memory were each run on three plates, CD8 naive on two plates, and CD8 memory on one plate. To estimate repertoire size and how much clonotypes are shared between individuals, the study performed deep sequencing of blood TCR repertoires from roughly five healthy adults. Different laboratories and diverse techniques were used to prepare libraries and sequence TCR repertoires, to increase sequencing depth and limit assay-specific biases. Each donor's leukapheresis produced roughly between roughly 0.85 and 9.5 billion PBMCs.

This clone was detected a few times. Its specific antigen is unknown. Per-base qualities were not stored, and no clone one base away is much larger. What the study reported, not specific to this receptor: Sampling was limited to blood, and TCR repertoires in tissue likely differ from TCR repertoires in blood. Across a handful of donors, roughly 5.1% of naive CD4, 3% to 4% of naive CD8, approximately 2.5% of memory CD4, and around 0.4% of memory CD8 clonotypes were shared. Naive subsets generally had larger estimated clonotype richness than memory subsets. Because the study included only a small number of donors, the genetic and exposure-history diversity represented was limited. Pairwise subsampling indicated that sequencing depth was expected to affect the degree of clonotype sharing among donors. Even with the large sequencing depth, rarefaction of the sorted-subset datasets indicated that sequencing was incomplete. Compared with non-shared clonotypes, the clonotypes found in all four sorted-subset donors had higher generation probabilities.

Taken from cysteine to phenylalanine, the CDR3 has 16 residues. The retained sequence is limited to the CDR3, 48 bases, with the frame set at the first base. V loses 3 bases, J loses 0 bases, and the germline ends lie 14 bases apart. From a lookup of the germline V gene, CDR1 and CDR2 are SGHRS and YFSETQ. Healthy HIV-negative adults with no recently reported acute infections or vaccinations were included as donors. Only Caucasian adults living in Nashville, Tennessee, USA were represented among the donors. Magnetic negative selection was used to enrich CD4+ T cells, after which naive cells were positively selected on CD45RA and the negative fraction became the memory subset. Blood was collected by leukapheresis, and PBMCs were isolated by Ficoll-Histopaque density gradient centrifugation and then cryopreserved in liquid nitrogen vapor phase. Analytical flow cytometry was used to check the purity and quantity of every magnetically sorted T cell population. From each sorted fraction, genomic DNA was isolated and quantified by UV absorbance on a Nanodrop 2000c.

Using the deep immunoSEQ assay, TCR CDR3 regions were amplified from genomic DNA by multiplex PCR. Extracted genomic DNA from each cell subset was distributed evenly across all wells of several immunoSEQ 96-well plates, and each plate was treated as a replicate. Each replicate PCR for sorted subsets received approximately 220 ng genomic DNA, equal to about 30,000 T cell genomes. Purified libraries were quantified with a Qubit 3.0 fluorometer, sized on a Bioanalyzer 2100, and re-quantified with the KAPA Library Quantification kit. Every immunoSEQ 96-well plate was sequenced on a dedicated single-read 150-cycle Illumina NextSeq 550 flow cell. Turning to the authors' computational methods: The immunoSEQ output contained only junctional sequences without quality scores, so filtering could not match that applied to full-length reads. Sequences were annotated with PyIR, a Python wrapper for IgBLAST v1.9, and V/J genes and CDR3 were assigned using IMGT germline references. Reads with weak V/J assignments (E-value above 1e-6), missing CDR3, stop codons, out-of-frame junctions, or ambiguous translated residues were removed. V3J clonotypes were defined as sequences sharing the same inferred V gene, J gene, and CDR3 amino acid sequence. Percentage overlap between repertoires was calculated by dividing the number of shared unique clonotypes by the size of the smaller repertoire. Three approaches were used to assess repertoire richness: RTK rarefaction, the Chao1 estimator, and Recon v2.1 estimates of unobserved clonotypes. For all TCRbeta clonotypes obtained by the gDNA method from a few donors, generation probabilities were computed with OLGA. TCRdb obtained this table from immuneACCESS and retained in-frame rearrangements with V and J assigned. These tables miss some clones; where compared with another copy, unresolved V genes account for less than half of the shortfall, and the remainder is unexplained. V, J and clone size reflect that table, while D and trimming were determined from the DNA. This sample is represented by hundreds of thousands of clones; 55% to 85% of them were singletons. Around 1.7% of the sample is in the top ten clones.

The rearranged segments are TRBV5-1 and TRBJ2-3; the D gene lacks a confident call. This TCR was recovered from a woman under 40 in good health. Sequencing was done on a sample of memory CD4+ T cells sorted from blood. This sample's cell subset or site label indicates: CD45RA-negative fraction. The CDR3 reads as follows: CASSSPPGPSTDTQYF. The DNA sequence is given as TGCGCCAGCAGCTCGCCACCGGGCCCTAGCACAGATACGCAGTATTTT.